Listed here are 21 T cell receptor beta chains from one sample, sequenced in a study of blood T cell repertoires in COVID-19. The table came from immunoSEQ multiplex PCR; TCRdb's copy has only in-frame clones and leaves some out. The sample lists roughly 200,000 clones, more than 75% seen once, with approximately 7.8% in the top ten. The sample consisted of peripheral blood. The source of these receptors is a woman aged 55-75 years with COVID-19, enrolled during active disease.

The V gene is TRBV4-1, the J gene TRBJ1-6; perhaps TRBD1 as D (6 bases). V gave up 2 bases and J gave up 8 bases, with 19 bases separating them. CDR1 is MGHRA and CDR2 is YSYEKL in the germline V gene. The CDR3 is 17 residues long. CDR3 DNA: TGCGCCAGCAGCCAAACGACAGGTTCGAATGTAGATTCACCCCTCCACTTT. Its translation is CASSQTTGSNVDSPLHF.

This clone came up once. This chain links TRBV27 with TRBJ2-1; 9 nucleotides match TRBD2. Germline CDR1 and CDR2: MNHEY and SMNVEV (reference sequence). V lost 4 bases to trimming and J lost 0 bases; unmatched junction nucleotides: 13. The CDR3 totals 19 residues. CDR3 sequence: CASSSTAGGDPSSYNEQFF. The CDR3 DNA reads TGTGCCAGCAGTTCTACAGCGGGAGGTGACCCAAGCTCCTACAATGAGCAGTTCTTC.

The CDR3 region is CASSLATSGGNTGELFF. Here the CDR3 DNA reads TGTGCCAGCAGCTTGGCTACTAGCGGGGGGAACACCGGGGAGCTGTTTTTT. This chain joins TRBV5-4 and TRBJ2-2, with TRBD2 identical over 11 bases. Unmatched junction bases numbered 2, after V lost 0 bases and J lost 1 base. Per the germline V gene, CDR1 is SGHNT and CDR2 is YYREEE (reference sequence). The CDR3 is 17 amino acids. Looking up the rest from reference TRBV5-4 and TRBJ2-2 gives the full variable domain: ETGVTQSPTHLIKTRGQQVTLRCSSQSGHNTVSWYQQALGQGPQFIFQYYREEENGRGNFPPRFSGLQFPNYSSELNVNALELDDSALYLCASSLATSGGNTGELFFGEGSRLTVL.

J is TRBJ2-1 and V is TRBV20-1, with D possibly TRBD2 on 5 matching bases. V lost 5 bases and J lost 8, with 7 bases in between. From germline, CDR1 is DFQATT and CDR2 SNEGSKA (reference sequence). The length of the CDR3 is 10 residues. CDR3 in amino acids: CSAGSHEQFF. CDR3 nucleotide sequence: TGCAGTGCTGGGAGCCATGAGCAGTTCTTC.

This rearrangement joins TRBV28 to TRBJ1-5; TRBD1 matches 8 bases. V lost 8 bases to trimming and J lost 5 bases; unmatched junction nucleotides: 11. This CDR3 spans 15 amino acids. Germline-derived CDR1 and CDR2 are MDHEN and SYDVKM. The CDR3 sequence is CASGQGAGPYQPQHF. CDR3 DNA: TGTGCCAGCGGGCAGGGGGCTGGTCCTTATCAGCCCCAGCATTTT.

The CDR3 spells CASSGGSGNTIYF. CDR3 nucleotides: TGTGCCAGCAGCGGCGGTTCTGGAAACACCATATATTTT. The J gene is TRBJ1-3, the V gene TRBV9; D call uncertain. Deletions cut 3 bases from V and 1 base from J, with 5 bases between. The CDR3 loop spans 13 amino acids. Germline loops: CDR1 SGDLS, CDR2 YYNGEE.

The chain links TRBV2 to TRBJ2-1; weak D call: TRBD2 (5 bases). The CDR3 is made up of 15 amino acids. CDR1 SNHLY and CDR2 FYNNEI come from the germline V gene. V shed 2 bases and J shed 10 bases, with 18 bases lying between them. CDR3 residues: CASSETRLAGEEQFF. The CDR3 nucleotides read TGTGCCAGCAGTGAAACTCGCCTAGCCGGCGAGGAGCAGTTCTTC.

The chain joins TRBV11-2 to TRBJ1-1; 10 positions agree with TRBD1. CDR1 is SGHAT, CDR2 FQNNGV, per germline. The CDR3 has 16 residues. V gave up 5 bases and J gave up 3 bases; unmatched junction bases: 9. The CDR3 DNA follows: TGTGCCAGCAGCCGTGGGGACAGGGGCTATTACACTGAAGCTTTCTTT. Its protein product is CASSRGDRGYYTEAFF.

The chain joins TRBV5-1 to TRBJ1-2; maybe TRBD1 (6 bases). The germline gives CDR1 SGHRS, CDR2 YFSETQ. The CDR3 contains 15 residues. V dropped 0 bases and J dropped 5 bases, with 14 bases sitting between them. The CDR3 DNA reads TGCGCCAGCAGCTTGGTGCCGGACAGCGCATATGGCTACACCTTC. Translated, it gives CASSLVPDSAYGYTF.

The chain uses TRBV9 and TRBJ1-2; D gene unclear. Germline V lookup: CDR1 SGDLS, CDR2 YYNGEE. The CDR3 is 14 residues long. Trimming stripped 4 bases from V and 7 bases from J, with 17 bases between. The CDR3 sequence is CASSQVQAPGGYTF. CDR3 DNA: TGTGCCAGCAGCCAAGTTCAGGCCCCCGGTGGCTACACCTTC.

The chain's CDR3 is CASRLTGIREGYTF. DNA for the CDR3: TGTGCCAGCAGGCTTACAGGAATACGCGAAGGCTACACCTTC. V and J are TRBV28 and TRBJ1-2; D is possibly TRBD1 (5 bases). Germline CDR1 and CDR2: MDHEN and SYDVKM. The CDR3 length is 14 residues. The V and J ends lost 6 bases and 8 bases respectively, with 19 bases between them.

This clone was observed once. The chain carries TRBV9 and TRBJ1-5; D not certain. CDR1 SGDLS and CDR2 YYNGEE come from the germline V gene. The CDR3 is 15 amino acids. V was clipped by 0 bases and J by 1 base, with 8 bases between them. For the CDR3, the DNA is TGTGCCAGCAGCGTAGATGACTTAAGCAATCAGCCCCAGCATTTT. Translating it yields CASSVDDLSNQPQHF.

The chain links TRBV28 to TRBJ1-4; D is ambiguous. Germline V gene sequence: CDR1 MDHEN, CDR2 SYDVKM. Trimming took off 7 bases at V and 7 bases at J, with 10 bases between the two ends. The CDR3 has 12 residues. This CDR3 reads CASTGNGEKLFF. DNA of the CDR3: TGTGCCAGCACCGGTAACGGTGAAAAACTGTTTTTT.

This clone was found once. CDR3 sequence reads: CASSRGLGAEQYV. CDR3 in DNA: TGTGCCAGCAGTAGGGGGCTTGGGGCCGAGCAGTACGTC. This chain uses TRBV27 with TRBJ2-7; 7 positions agree with TRBD1. From germline, CDR1 is MNHEY and CDR2 SMNVEV (reference sequence). The CDR3 is made up of 13 amino acids. V lost 5 bases and J lost 6; bases outside the gene matches: 7.

The V gene is TRBV7-3, the J gene TRBJ2-6, with D tentatively TRBD2 (6 bases). This CDR3 contains 13 residues. Germline values: CDR1 SGHTA, CDR2 FQGTGA. The V end was cut by 9 bases, the J end by 1 base, with 7 bases between. In DNA form, the CDR3 reads TGTGCCAGTCTAGCGTCTGGGGCCAACGTCCTGACTTTC. This translates into CASLASGANVLTF.

The chain combines TRBV14 with TRBJ2-3; 13 bases match TRBD2. This CDR3 has 15 residues. Per the germline V gene, CDR1 is SGHDN and CDR2 is FVKESK. Germline trimming cut 4 bases from V and 9 bases from J; bases unmatched to any gene: 7. The CDR3 here is CASSLQTSGGRTQYF. For the CDR3, the DNA is TGTGCCAGCAGCCTCCAGACTAGCGGGGGGCGAACGCAGTATTTT.

The rearrangement joins TRBV19 to TRBJ1-5, with D possibly matching TRBD1 (5 bases). The CDR3 extends over 16 amino acids. V gave up 5 bases and J gave up 2 bases, with 16 bases separating them. From germline, CDR1 is LNHDA and CDR2 SQIVND (reference sequence). The CDR3 region has the DNA TGTGCCAGTAGTTCCAGGGTCGTACGCGGCAATCAGCCCCAGCATTTT. Translation gives CASSSRVVRGNQPQHF.

V gene TRBV28 combines with J gene TRBJ1-1; 7 positions match TRBD1. The V and J ends lost 5 bases and 1 base, in that order; junction bases with no gene match: 4. The CDR3 has 14 amino acids. The germline CDR1 and CDR2 sequences are MDHEN and SYDVKM. The CDR3 region has the DNA TGTGCCAGCAGTGTGGGACAGAGGAACACTGAAGCTTTCTTT. It specifies CASSVGQRNTEAFF.

The rearrangement uses TRBV10-3 and TRBJ2-7; perhaps TRBD2 as D (6 bases). Germline loops: CDR1 ENHRY, CDR2 SYGVKD. V lost 0 bases, J lost 0 bases, and 12 bases lay in between. This CDR3 region has 16 residues. The CDR3 region has the DNA TGTGCCATCAGTGAGTCAGGAGGCGGGGCCTCCTACGAGCAGTACTTC. This translates into CAISESGGGASYEQYF.

The chain recombines TRBV15 with TRBJ2-2, with D tentatively TRBD1 (5 bases). The CDR3 consists of 17 residues. Between the trimmed V and J ends, which lost 0 bases and 6 bases, there was a span of 17 bases. The germline CDR1 and CDR2 sequences are LNHNV and YYDKDF (reference sequence). The CDR3 coding sequence is TGTGCCACCAGCAGAGATCAGGGCCGCATGGTCTCCGGGGAGCTGTTTTTT. This encodes CATSRDQGRMVSGELFF.

The rearrangement links TRBV7-9 to TRBJ2-5; 8 bases are shared with TRBD1. The CDR3 is 14 amino acids. From germline, CDR1 is SEHNR and CDR2 FQNEAQ (reference sequence). V lost 5 bases and J lost 1; bases outside the gene matches: 3. DNA for the CDR3: TGTGCCAGCAGCATAGGACAGGGCCAAGAGACCCAGTACTTC. Translated: CASSIGQGQETQYF.